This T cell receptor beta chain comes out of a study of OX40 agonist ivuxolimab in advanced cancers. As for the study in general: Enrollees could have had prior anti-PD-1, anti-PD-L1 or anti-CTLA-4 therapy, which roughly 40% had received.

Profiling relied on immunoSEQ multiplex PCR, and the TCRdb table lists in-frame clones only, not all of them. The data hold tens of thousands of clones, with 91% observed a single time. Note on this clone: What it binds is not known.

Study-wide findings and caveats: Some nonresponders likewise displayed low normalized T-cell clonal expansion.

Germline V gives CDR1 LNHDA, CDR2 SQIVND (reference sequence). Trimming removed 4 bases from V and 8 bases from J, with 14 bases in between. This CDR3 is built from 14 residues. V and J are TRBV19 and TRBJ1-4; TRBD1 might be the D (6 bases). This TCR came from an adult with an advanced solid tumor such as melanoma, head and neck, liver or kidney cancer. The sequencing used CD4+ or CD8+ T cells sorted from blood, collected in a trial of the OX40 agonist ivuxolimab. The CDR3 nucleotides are TGTGCCAGTAGTAGACAGGTAACACCGGAAAAACTGTTTTTT. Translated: CASSRQVTPEKLFF.